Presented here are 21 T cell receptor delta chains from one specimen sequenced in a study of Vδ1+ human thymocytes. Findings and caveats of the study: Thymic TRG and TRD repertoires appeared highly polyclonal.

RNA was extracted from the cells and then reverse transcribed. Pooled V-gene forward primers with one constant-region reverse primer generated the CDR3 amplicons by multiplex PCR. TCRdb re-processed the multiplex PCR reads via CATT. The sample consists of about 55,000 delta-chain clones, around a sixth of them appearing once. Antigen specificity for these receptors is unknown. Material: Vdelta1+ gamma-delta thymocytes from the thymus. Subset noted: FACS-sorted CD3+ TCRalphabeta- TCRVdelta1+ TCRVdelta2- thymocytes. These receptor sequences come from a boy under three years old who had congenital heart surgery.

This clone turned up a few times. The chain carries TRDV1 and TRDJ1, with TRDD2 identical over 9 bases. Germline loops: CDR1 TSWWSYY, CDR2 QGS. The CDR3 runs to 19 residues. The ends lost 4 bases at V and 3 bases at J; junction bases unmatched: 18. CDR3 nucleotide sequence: TGTGCTCTTGGGGTCCTCCCCCCTTCCTACAGACCCGGGGCCGATAAACTCATCTTT. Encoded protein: CALGVLPPSYRPGADKLIF.

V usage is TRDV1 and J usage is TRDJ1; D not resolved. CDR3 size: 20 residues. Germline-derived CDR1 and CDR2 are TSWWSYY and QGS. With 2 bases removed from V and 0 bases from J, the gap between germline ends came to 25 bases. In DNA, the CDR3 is TGTGCTCTTGGGGAAATAATCTCCCACTACGCGAGGGCTTACACCGATAAACTCATCTTT. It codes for CALGEIISHYARAYTDKLIF.

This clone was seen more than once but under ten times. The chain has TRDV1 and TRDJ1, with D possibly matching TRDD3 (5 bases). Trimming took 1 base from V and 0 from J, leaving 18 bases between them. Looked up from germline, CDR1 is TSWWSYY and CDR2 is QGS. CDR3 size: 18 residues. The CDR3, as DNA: TGTGCTCTTGGGGAACATAGCAGTCTGGGCCTTAACACCGATAAACTCATCTTT. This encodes CALGEHSSLGLNTDKLIF.

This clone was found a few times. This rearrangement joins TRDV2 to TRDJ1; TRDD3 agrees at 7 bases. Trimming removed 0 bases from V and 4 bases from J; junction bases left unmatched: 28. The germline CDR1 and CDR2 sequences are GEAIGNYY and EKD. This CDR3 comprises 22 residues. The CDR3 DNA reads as TGTGCCTGTGACACCGGGTTGAGGAGGGGGATCCGGTTTAACTGCGAGGGCGATAAACTCATCTTT. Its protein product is CACDTGLRRGIRFNCEGDKLIF.

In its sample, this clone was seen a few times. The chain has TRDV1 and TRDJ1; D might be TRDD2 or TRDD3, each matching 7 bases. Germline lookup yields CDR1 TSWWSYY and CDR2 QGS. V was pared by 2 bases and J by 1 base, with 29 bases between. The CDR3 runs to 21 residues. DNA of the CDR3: TGTGCTCTTGGGGAAGGGGATAACCTTCCTTCGGACTATAGGGGCACCGATAAACTCATCTTT. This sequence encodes CALGEGDNLPSDYRGTDKLIF.

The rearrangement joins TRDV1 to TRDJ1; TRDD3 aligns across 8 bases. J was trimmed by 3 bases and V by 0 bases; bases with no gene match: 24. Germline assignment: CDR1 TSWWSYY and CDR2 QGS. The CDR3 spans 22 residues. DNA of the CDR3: TGTGCTCTTGGGGAACTAGTCCCTCGTTCCCACTGGGGGCTCCCCGGGCCCGATAAACTCATCTTT. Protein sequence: CALGELVPRSHWGLPGPDKLIF.

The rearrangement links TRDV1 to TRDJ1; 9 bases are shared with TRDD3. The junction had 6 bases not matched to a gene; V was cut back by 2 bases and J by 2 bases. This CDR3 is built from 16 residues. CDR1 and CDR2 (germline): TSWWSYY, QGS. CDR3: CALGEMFLGDTDKLIF. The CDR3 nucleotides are TGTGCTCTTGGGGAAATGTTCCTGGGGGATACCGATAAACTCATCTTT.

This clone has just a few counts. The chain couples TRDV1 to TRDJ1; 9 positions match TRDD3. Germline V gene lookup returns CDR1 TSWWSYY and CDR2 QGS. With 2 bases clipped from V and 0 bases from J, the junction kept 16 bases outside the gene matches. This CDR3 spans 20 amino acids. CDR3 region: CALGETAYDWGTSYTDKLIF. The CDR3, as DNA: TGTGCTCTTGGGGAAACGGCCTACGACTGGGGGACCTCGTACACCGATAAACTCATCTTT.

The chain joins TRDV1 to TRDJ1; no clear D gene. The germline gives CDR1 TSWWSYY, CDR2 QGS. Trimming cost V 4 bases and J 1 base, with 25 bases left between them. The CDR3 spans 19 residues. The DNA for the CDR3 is TGTGCTCTTGGGGTCGTTCGCCGGACCCCCAGCTTAGTCACCGATAAACTCATCTTT. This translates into CALGVVRRTPSLVTDKLIF.

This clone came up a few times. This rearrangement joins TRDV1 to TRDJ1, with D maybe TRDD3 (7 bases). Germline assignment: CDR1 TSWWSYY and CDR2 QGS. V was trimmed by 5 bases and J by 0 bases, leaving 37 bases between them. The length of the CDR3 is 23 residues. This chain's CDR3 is CALGRGKLFLRHWGPHNTDKLIF. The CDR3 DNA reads TGTGCTCTTGGGAGGGGGAAGCTCTTCCTGCGACACTGGGGACCCCATAACACCGATAAACTCATCTTT.

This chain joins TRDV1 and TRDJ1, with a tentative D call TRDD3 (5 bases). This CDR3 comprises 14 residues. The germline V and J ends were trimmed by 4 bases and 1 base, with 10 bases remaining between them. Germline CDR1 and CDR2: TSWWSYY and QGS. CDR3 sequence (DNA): TGTGCTCTTGGGGCGGATAGATCCACCGATAAACTCATCTTT. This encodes CALGADRSTDKLIF.

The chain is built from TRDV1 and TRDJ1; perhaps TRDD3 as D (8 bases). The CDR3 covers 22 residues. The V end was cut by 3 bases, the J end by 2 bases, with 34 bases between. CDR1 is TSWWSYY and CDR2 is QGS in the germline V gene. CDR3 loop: CALGDRVGLPSLGERRTDKLIF. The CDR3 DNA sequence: TGTGCTCTTGGGGACCGTGTAGGCCTTCCTTCGCTGGGGGAAAGAAGGACCGATAAACTCATCTTT.

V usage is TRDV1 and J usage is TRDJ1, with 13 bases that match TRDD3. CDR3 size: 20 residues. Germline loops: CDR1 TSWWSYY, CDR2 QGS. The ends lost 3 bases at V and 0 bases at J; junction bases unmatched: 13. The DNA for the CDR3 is TGTGCTCTTGGGGACCCCCCTCTACTGGGGGATACGAGGTACACCGATAAACTCATCTTT. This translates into CALGDPPLLGDTRYTDKLIF.

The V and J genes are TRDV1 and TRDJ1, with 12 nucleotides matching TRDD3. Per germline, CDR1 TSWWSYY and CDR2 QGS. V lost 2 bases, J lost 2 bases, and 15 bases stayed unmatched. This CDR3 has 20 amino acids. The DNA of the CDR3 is TGTGCTCTTGGGGAATCTCTTCCCGTACTGGGGGATACTTTGACCGATAAACTCATCTTT. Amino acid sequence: CALGESLPVLGDTLTDKLIF.

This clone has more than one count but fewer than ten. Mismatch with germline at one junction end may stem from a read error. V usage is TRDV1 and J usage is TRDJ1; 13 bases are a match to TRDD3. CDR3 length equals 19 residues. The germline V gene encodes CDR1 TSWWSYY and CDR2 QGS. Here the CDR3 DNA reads TGTGCTCTTAGGGAACTAGAACGGTACTGGGGGATACGGACCGATAAACTCATCTTT. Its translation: CALRELERYWGIRTDKLIF.

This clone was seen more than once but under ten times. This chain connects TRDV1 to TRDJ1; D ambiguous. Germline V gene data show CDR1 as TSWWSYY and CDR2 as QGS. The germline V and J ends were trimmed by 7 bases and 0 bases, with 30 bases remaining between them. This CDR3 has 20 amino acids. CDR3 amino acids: CALVHYVRDEVSAYTDKLIF. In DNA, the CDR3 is TGTGCTCTTGTGCACTACGTGAGGGACGAAGTGTCTGCGTACACCGATAAACTCATCTTT.

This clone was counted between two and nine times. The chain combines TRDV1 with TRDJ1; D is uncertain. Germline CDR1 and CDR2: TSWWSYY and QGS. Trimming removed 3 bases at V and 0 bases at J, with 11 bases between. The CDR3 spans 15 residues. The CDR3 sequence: CALGDASRYTDKLIF. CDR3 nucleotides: TGTGCTCTTGGGGACGCCTCCAGGTACACCGATAAACTCATCTTT.

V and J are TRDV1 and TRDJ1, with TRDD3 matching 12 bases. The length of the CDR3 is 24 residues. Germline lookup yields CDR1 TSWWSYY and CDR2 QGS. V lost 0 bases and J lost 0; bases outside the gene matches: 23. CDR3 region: CALGELPPHHNLLGDTGYTDKLIF. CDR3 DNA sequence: TGTGCTCTTGGGGAACTACCCCCCCATCATAATTTACTGGGGGATACAGGGTACACCGATAAACTCATCTTT.

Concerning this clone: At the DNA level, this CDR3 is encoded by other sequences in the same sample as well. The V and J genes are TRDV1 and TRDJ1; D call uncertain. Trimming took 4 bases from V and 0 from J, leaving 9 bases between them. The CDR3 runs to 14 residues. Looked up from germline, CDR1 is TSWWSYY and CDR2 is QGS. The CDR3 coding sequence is TGTGCTCTTGGGGCGGGACCTTACACCGATAAACTCATCTTT. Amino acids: CALGAGPYTDKLIF.

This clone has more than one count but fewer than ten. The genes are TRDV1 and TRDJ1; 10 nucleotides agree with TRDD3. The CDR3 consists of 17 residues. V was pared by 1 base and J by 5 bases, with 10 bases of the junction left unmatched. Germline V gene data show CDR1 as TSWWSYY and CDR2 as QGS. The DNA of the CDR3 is TGTGCTCTTGGGGAACCTAAGGGGGATACGCCGTCTGATAAACTCATCTTT. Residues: CALGEPKGDTPSDKLIF.

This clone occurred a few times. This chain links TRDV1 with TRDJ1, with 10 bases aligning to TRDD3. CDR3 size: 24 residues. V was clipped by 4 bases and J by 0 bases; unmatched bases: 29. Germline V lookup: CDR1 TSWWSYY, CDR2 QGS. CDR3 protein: CALGGRLHPFTGGFSSLYTDKLIF. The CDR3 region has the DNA TGTGCTCTTGGGGGCCGACTTCACCCCTTCACTGGGGGATTCTCCTCCTTGTACACCGATAAACTCATCTTT.